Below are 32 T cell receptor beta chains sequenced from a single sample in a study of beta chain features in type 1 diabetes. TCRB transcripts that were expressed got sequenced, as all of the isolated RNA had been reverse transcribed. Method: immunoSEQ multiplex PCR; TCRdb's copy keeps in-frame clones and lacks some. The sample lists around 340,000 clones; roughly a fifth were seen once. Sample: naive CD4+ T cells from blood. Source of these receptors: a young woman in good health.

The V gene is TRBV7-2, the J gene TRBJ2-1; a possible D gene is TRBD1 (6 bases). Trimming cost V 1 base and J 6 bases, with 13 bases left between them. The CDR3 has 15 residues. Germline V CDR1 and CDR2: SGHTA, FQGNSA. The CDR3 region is CASSLVGGPINEQFF. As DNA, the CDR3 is TGTGCCAGCAGCTTAGTAGGGGGACCTATCAATGAGCAGTTCTTC.

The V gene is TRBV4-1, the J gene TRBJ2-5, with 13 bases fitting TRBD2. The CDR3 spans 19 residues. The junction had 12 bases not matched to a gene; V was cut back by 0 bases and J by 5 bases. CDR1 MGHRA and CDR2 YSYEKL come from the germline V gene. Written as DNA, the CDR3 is TGCGCCAGCAGCCAAGAGGAACTAGCGGGAGGGCCGGATCGGGAGACCCAGTACTTC. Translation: CASSQEELAGGPDRETQYF.

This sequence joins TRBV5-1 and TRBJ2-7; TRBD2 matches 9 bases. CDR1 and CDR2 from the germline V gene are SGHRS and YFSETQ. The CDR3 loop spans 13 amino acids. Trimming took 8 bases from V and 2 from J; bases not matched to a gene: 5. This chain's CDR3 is CASGLAQAYEQYF. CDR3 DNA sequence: TGCGCCAGTGGACTAGCGCAAGCCTACGAGCAGTACTTC. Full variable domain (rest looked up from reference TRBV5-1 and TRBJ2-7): KAGVTQTPRYLIKTRGQQVTLSCSPISGHRSVSWYQQTPGQGLQFLFEYFSETQRNKGNFPGRFSGRQFSNSRSEMNVSTLELGDSALYLCASGLAQAYEQYFGPGTRLTVT.

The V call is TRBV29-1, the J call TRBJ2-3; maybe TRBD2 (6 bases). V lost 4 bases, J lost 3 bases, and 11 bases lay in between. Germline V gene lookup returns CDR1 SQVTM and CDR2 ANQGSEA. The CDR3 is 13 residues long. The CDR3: CSVGRGSTDTQYF. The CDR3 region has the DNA TGCAGCGTTGGGAGGGGATCGACAGATACGCAGTATTTT.

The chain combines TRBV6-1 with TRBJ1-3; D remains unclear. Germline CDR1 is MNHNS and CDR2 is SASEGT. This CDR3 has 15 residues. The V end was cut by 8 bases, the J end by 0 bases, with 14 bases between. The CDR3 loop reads CASRFGQSSGNTIYF. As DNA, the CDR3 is TGTGCCAGCCGTTTTGGCCAATCCTCTGGAAACACCATATATTTT.

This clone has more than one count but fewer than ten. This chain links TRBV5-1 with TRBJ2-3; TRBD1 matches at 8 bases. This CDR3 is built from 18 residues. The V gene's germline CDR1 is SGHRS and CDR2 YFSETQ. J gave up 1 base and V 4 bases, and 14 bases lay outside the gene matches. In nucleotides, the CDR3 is TGCGCCAGCAGCAAGGACAGGGCCCGCACACAAGGCACAGATACGCAGTATTTT. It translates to CASSKDRARTQGTDTQYF.

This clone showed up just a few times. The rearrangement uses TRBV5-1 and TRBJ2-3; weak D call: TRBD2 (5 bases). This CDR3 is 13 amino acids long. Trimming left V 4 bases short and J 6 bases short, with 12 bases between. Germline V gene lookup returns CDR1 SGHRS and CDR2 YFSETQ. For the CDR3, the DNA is TGCGCCAGCAGCCCCACTAGTAGCGATACGCAGTATTTT. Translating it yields CASSPTSSDTQYF.

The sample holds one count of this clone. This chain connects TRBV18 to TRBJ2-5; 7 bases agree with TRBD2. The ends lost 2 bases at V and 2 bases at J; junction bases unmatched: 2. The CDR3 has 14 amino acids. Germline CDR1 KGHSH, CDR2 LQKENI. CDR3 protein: CASSPGTMQETQYF. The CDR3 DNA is TGTGCCAGCTCACCAGGGACTATGCAAGAGACCCAGTACTTC.

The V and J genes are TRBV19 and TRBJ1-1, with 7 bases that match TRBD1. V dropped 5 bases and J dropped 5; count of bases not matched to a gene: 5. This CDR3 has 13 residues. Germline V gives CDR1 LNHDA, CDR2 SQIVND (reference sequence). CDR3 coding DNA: TGTGCCAGTAGTTACAGGGGTATAACTGAAGCTTTCTTT. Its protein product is CASSYRGITEAFF.

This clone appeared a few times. CDR3 sequence: CASREAGQGFGYTF. In DNA, the CDR3 is TGTGCCAGCAGAGAGGCGGGACAGGGGTTTGGCTACACCTTC. This chain uses TRBV6-5 with TRBJ1-2; 10 bases agree with TRBD1. Trimming took 6 bases from V and 7 from J; bases not matched to a gene: 8. This CDR3 comprises 14 residues. Germline assignment: CDR1 MNHEY and CDR2 SVGAGI.

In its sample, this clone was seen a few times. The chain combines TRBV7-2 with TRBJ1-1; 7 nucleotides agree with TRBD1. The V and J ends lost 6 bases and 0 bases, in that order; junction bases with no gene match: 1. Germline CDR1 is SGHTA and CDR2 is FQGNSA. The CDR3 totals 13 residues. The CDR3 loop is CASRRGLNTEAFF. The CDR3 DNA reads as TGTGCCAGCAGGAGGGGGCTGAACACTGAAGCTTTCTTT.

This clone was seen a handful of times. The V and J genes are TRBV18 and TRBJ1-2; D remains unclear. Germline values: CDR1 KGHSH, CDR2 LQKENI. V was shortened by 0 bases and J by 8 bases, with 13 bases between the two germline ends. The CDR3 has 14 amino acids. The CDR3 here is CASSPPRQYPGYTF. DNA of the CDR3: TGTGCCAGCTCACCACCGAGACAATATCCCGGCTACACCTTC. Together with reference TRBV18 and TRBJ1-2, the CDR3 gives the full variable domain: NAGVMQNPRHLVRRRGQEARLRCSPMKGHSHVYWYRQLPEEGLKFMVYLQKENIIDESGMPKERFSAEFPKEGPSILRIQQVVRGDSAAYFCASSPPRQYPGYTFGSGTRLTVV.

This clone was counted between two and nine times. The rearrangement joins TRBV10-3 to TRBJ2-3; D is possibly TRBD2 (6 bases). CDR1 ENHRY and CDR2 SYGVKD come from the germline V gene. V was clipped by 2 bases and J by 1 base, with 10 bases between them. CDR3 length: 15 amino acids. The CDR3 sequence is CAISELGGGTDTQYF. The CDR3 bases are TGTGCCATCAGTGAGCTAGGAGGGGGCACAGATACGCAGTATTTT.

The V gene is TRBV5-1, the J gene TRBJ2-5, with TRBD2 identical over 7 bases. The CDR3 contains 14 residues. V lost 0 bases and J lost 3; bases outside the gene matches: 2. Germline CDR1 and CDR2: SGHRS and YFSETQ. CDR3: CASSLERGEETQYF. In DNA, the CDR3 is TGCGCCAGCAGCTTGGAACGGGGGGAAGAGACCCAGTACTTC.

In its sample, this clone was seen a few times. CDR3 protein: CASSLAPGGTEAFF. The CDR3 bases are TGTGCCAGCAGCTTAGCCCCGGGTGGGACTGAAGCTTTCTTT. The chain carries TRBV11-2 and TRBJ1-1; D is ambiguous. V was pared by 1 base and J by 5 bases, with 11 bases between. The CDR3 extends over 14 amino acids. The germline V gene encodes CDR1 SGHAT and CDR2 FQNNGV.

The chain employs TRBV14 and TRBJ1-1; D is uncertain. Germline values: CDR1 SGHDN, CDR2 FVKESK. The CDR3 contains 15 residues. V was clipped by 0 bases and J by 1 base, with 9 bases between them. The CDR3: CASSQDPVPNTEAFF. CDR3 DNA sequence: TGTGCCAGCAGCCAAGATCCAGTACCGAACACTGAAGCTTTCTTT.

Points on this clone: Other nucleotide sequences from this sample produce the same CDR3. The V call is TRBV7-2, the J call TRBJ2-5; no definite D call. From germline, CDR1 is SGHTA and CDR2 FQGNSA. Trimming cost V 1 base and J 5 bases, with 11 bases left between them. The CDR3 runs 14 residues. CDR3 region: CASSLGLAAETQYF. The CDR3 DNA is TGTGCCAGCAGCTTAGGGTTAGCCGCGGAGACCCAGTACTTC. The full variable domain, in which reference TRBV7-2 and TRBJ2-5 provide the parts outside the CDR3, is GAGVSQSPSNKVTEKGKDVELRCDPISGHTALYWYRQSLGQGLEFLIYFQGNSAPDKSGLPSDRFSAERTGGSVSTLTIQRTQQEDSAVYLCASSLGLAAETQYFGPGTRLLVL.

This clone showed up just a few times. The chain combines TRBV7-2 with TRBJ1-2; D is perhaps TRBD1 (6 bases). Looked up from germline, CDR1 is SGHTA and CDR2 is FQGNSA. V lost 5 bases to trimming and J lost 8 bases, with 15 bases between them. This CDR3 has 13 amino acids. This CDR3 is CASSPRGGQGYTF. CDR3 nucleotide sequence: TGTGCCAGCAGCCCCCGGGGGGGGCAAGGCTACACCTTC.

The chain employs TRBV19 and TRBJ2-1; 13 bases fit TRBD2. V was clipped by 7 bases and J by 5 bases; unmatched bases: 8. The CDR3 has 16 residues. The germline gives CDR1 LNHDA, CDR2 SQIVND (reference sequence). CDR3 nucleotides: TGTGCCAGTACCTATCTCGGACTAGCGGGAGACAATGAGCAGTTCTTC. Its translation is CASTYLGLAGDNEQFF.

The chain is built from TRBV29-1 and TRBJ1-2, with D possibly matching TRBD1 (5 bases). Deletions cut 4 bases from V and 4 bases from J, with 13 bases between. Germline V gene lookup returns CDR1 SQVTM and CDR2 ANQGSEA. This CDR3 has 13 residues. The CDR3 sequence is CSVGREGGYGYTF. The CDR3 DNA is TGCAGCGTTGGCAGGGAAGGTGGCTATGGCTACACCTTC.

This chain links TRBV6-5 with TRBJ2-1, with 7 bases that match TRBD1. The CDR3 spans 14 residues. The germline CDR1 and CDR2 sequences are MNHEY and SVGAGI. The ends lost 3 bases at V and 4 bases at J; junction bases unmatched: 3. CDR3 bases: TGTGCCAGCAGTTATAGGGGGCCATACAATGAGCAGTTCTTC. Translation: CASSYRGPYNEQFF.

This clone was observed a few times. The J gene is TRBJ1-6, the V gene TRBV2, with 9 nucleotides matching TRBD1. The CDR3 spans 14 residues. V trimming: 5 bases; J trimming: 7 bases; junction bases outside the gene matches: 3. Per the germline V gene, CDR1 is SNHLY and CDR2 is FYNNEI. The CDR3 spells CASSLGQGNSPLHF. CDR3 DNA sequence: TGTGCCAGCAGTTTGGGACAGGGAAATTCACCCCTCCACTTT.

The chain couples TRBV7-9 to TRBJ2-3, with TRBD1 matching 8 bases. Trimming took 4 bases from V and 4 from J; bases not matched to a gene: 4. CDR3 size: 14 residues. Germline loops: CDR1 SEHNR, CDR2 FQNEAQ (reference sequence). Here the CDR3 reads CASSSGQGSDTQYF. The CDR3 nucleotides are TGTGCCAGCAGCTCCGGACAGGGATCAGATACGCAGTATTTT.

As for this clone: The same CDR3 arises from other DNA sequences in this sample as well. This CDR3 is CASSQAGTGDNEQFF. The DNA for the CDR3 is TGCGCCAGCAGCCAAGCCGGGACAGGGGACAATGAGCAGTTCTTC. The gene calls are TRBV4-1 and TRBJ2-1; 10 bases match TRBD1. The CDR3 is 15 residues long. Trimming removed 1 base from V and 5 bases from J; junction bases left unmatched: 2. CDR1 MGHRA and CDR2 YSYEKL come from the germline V gene.

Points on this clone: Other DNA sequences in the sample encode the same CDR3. The CDR3 loop reads CASSPSTDTQYF. The CDR3, as DNA: TGTGCCAGCAGCCCTTCTACAGATACGCAGTATTTT. The J gene is TRBJ2-3, the V gene TRBV7-9; the D is unclear. The CDR3 loop spans 12 amino acids. Trimming took off 5 bases at V and 3 bases at J, with 6 bases between the two ends. CDR1 is SEHNR, CDR2 FQNEAQ, per germline (reference sequence).

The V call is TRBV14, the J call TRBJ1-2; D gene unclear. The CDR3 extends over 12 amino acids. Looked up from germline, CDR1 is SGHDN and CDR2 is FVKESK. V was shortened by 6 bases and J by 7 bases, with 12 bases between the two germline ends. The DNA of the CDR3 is TGTGCCAGCAGTCTTCTCCCCTTTGGCTACACCTTC. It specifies CASSLLPFGYTF. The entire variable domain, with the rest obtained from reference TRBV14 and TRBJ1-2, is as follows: EAGVTQFPSHSVIEKGQTVTLRCDPISGHDNLYWYRRVMGKEIKFLLHFVKESKQDESGMPNNRFLAERTGGTYSTLKVQPAELEDSGVYFCASSLLPFGYTFGSGTRLTVV.

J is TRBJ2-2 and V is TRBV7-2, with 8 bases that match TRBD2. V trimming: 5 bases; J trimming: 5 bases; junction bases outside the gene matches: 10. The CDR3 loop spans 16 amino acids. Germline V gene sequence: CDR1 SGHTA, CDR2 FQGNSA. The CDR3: CASSRRGAGETGELFF. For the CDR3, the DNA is TGTGCCAGCAGCCGCCGGGGAGCGGGGGAAACCGGGGAGCTGTTTTTT.

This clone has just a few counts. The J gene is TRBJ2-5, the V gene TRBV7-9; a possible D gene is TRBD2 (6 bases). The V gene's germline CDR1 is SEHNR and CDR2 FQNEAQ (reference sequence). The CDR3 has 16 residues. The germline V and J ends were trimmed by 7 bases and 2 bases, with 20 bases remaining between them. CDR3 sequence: CASTRRGRAAQETQYF. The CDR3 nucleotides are TGTGCCAGCACCCGGCGGGGCAGGGCGGCTCAAGAGACCCAGTACTTC.

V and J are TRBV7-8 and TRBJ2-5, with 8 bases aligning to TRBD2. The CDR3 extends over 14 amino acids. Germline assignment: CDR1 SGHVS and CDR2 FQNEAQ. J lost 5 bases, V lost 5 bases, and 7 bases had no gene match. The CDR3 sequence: CASSPGGRRETQYF. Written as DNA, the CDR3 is TGTGCCAGCAGCCCGGGCGGGAGGAGGGAGACCCAGTACTTC.

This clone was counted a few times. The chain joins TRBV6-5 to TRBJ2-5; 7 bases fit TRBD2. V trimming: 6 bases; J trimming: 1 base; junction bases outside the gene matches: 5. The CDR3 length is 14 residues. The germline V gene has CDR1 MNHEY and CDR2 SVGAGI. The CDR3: CASSQSSGQETQYF. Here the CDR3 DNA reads TGTGCCAGCAGCCAATCTAGCGGCCAAGAGACCCAGTACTTC.

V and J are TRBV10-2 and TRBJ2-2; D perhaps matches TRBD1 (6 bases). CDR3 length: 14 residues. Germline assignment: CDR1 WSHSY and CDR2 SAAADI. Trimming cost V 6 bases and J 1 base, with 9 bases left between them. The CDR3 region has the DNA TGCGCCAGCAGGCCGGGACAGAACACCGGGGAGCTGTTTTTT. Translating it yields CASRPGQNTGELFF.

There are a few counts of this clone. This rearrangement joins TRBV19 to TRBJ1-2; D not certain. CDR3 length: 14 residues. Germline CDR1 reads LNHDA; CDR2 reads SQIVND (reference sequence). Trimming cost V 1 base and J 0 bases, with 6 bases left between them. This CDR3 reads CASSIGQSNYGYTF. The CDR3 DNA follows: TGTGCCAGTAGTATAGGCCAGTCTAACTATGGCTACACCTTC.